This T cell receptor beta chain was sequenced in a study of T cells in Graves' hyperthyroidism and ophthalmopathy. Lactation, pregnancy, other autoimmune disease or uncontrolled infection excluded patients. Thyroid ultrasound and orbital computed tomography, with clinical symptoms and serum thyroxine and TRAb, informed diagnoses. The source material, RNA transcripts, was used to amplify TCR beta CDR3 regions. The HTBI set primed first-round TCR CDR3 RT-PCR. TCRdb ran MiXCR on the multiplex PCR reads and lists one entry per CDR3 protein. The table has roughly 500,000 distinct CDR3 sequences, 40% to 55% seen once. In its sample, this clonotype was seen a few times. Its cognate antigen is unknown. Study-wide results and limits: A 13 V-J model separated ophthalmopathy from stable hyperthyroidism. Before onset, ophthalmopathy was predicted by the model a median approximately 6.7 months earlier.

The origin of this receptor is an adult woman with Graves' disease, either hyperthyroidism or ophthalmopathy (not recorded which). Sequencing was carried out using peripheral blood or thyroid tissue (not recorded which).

This chain's CDR3 is CASTVDRDYEQYF. The CDR3, as DNA: TGTGCCAGCACCGTCGACAGGGACTACGAGCAGTACTTC. The rearrangement joins TRBV7-3 to TRBJ2-7; 7 bases map to TRBD1. The CDR3 sequence is 13 residues long. Germline lookup yields CDR1 SGHTA and CDR2 FQGTGA. The V and J ends lost 7 bases and 3 bases, in that order; junction bases with no gene match: 6.